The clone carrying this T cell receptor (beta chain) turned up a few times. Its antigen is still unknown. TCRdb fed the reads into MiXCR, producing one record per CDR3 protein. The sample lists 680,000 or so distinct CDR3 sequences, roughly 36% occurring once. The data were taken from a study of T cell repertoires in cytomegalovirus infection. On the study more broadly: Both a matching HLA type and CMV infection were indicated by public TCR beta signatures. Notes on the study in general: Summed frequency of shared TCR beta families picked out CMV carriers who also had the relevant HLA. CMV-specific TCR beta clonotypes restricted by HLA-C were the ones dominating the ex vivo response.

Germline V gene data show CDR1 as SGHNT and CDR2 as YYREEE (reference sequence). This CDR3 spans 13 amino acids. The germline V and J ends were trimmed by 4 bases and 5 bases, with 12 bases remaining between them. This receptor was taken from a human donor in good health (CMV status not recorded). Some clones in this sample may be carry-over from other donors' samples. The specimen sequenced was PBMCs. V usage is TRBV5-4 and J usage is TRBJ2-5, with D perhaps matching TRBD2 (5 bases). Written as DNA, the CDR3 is TGTGCCAGCAGCGCAACGGACTGGGAGACCCAGTACTTC. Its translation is CASSATDWETQYF. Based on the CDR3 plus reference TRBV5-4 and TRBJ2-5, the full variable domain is ETGVTQSPTHLIKTRGQQVTLRCSSQSGHNTVSWYQQALGQGPQFIFQYYREEENGRGNFPPRFSGLQFPNYSSELNVNALELDDSALYLCASSATDWETQYFGPGTRLLVL.